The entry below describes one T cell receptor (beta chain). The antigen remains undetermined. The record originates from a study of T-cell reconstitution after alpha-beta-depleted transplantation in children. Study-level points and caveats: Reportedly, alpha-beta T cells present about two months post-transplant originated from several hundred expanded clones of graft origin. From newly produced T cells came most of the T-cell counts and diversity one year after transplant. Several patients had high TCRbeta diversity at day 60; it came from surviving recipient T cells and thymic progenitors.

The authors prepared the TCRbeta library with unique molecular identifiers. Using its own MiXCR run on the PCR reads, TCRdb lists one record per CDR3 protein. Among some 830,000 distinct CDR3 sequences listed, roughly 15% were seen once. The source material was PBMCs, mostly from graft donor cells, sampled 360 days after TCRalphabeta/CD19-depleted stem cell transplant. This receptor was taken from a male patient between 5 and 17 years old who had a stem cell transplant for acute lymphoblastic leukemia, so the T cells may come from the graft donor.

The CDR3 loop reads CSARDLTGAGEKLFF. The DNA of the CDR3 is TGCAGTGCTAGAGATCTGACTGGGGCCGGGGAAAAACTGTTTTTT. This chain links TRBV20-1 with TRBJ1-4; TRBD1 might be the D (5 bases). Trimming left V 0 bases short and J 8 bases short, with 16 bases between. The CDR3 totals 15 residues. Looked up from germline, CDR1 is DFQATT and CDR2 is SNEGSKA (reference sequence).